This T cell receptor (beta chain) was recovered during a study of PD-1 blockade in classical Hodgkin lymphoma. The CDR3 loop spans 14 amino acids. V was pared by 5 bases and J by 8 bases, with 6 bases of the junction left unmatched. From germline, CDR1 is SGHTA and CDR2 FQGNSA. This clone was seen a single time. The repertoire was sequenced with immunoSEQ multiplex PCR; TCRdb's copy has only in-frame clones and lacks some. The sample carries 20,000 to 25,000 clones, roughly 80% recorded once. Sample time point: cycle 4 day 1 (C4D1), after about 6 weeks of nivolumab. Relapse was seen in all patients after autologous stem cell transplantation, and brentuximab vedotin exposure was variable. Starting with thawed PBMCs, CD4+ T cells were purified by magnetic negative selection.

Sequencing was performed on CD4+ T cells from blood, taken before the fourth cycle of nivolumab. This rearrangement joins TRBV7-2 to TRBJ1-1; 12 nucleotides match TRBD1. The origin of this receptor is a human donor with classical Hodgkin lymphoma. The CDR3 nucleotides are TGTGCCAGCAGCAACCCGGGACAGGGGGCGGAAGCTTTCTTT. Translated, it gives CASSNPGQGAEAFF.